What follows describes a single TCR beta chain. Its antigen is still unknown. This CDR3 contains 14 residues. The V and J ends lost 1 base and 0 bases respectively, with 9 bases between them. Germline V gene sequence: CDR1 DFQATT, CDR2 SNEGSKA (reference sequence). These data originate in a study of response to subunit inactivated influenza vaccine. Study-wide points: Authors suggested few new T cells are recruited by each seasonal influenza vaccination.

TCRdb analysed the RT-PCR reads with MiXCR anew, one entry per CDR3 protein. There are over 650,000 distinct CDR3 sequences in the sample; 18% occur only once, and roughly 11% lies in the top ten. This chain connects TRBV20-1 to TRBJ1-1, with D possibly being TRBD1 (5 bases). Sample: PBMCs from blood, taken approximately 5 days after vaccination. This TCR derives from a man aged 45 to 65 who received an inactivated influenza vaccine. In DNA, the CDR3 is TGCAGTGCTAGAGTTGGGGGGATGAACACTGAAGCTTTCTTT. Its translation: CSARVGGMNTEAFF.